This T cell receptor beta chain was retrieved from a study of blood T cells in healthy people across ages. V lost 7 bases and J lost 5, with 10 bases in between. This CDR3 region has 11 residues. CDR1 DFQATT and CDR2 SNEGSKA come from the germline V gene (reference sequence). Combining a sample-barcoded 5' primer with a J-beta primer mix, a second PCR ran for roughly 6 to 12 cycles. Each CDR3 protein gets one entry after TCRdb re-called the 5' RACE reads with MiXCR. The table includes a few hundred thousand distinct CDR3 sequences, 27% detected once. The data also belong to a second study, concerning T cells of mothers and their children.

The chain carries TRBV20-1 and TRBJ2-3, with D perhaps matching TRBD2 (5 bases). The TCR comes from a boy aged 2 to 10 in good health. The sample comprised blood. The CDR3 DNA is TGCAGTGGAGGACTGGAAGATACGCAGTATTTT. This translates into CSGGLEDTQYF.